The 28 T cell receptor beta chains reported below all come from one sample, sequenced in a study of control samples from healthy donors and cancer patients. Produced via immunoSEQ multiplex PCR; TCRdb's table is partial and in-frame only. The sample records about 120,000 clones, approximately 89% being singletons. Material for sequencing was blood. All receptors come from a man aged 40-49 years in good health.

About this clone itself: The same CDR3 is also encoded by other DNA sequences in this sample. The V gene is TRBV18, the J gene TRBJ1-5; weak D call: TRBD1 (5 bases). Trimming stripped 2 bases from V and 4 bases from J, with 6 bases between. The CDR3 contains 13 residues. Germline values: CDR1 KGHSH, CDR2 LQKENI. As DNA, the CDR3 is TGTGCCAGCTCACCAGACAGAAATCAGCCCCAGCATTTT. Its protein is CASSPDRNQPQHF.

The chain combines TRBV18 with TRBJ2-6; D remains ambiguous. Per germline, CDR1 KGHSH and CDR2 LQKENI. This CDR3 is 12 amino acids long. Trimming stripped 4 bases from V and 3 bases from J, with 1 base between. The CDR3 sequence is CASSLGANVLTF. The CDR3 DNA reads TGTGCCAGCTCACTTGGGGCCAACGTCCTGACTTTC.

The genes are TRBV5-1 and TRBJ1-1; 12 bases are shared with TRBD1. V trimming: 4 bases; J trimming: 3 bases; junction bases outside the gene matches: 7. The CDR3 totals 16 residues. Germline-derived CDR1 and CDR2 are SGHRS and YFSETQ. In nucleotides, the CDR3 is TGCGCCAGCAGCCCCGGGACAGGGGGCTCTCACACTGAAGCTTTCTTT. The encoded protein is CASSPGTGGSHTEAFF.

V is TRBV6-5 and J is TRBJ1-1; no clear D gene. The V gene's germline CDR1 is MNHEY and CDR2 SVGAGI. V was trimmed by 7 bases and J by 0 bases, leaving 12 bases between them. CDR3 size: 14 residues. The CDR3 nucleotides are TGTGCCAGCAAGATTTCCGGGCTGAACACTGAAGCTTTCTTT. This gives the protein CASKISGLNTEAFF.

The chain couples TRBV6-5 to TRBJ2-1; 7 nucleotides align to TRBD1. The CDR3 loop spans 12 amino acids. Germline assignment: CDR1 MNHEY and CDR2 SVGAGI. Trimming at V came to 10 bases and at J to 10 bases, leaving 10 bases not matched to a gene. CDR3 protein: CAIGGRVGEQFF. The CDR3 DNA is TGTGCCATAGGGGGCAGGGTAGGGGAGCAGTTCTTC.

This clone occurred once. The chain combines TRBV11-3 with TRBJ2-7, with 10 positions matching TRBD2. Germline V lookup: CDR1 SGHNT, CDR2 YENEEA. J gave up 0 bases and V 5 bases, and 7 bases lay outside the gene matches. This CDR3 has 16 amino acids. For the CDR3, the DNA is TGTGCCAGCAGCCTAAGACTAGCGGGCAACTCCTACGAGCAGTACTTC. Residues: CASSLRLAGNSYEQYF.

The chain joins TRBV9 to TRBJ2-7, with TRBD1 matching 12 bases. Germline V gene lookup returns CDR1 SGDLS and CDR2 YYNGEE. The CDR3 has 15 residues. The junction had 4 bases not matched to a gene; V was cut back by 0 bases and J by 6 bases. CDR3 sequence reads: CASSVAGTGGAEQYF. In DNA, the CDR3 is TGTGCCAGCAGCGTAGCCGGGACAGGGGGCGCCGAGCAGTACTTC. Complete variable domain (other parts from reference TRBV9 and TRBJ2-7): DSGVTQTPKHLITATGQRVTLRCSPRSGDLSVYWYQQSLDQGLQFLIQYYNGEERAKGNILERFSAQQFPDLHSELNLSSLELGDSALYFCASSVAGTGGAEQYFGPGTRLTVT.

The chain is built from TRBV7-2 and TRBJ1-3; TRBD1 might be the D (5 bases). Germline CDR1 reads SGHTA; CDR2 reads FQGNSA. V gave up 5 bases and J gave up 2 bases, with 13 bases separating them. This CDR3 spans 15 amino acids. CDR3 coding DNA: TGTGCCAGCAGCGATTACCAGGGTACTGGAAACACCATATATTTT. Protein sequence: CASSDYQGTGNTIYF.

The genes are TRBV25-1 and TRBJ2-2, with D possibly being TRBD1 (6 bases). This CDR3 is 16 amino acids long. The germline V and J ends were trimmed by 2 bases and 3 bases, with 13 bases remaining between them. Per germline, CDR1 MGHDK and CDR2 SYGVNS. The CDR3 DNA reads TGTGCCAGCAGTGAAAAGGCAGGGGCTTACACCGGGGAGCTGTTTTTT. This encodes CASSEKAGAYTGELFF.

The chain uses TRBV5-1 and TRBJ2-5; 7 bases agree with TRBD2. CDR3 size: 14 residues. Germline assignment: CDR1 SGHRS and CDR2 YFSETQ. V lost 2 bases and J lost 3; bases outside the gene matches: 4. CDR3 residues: CASSFSSGKETQYF. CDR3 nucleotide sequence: TGCGCCAGCAGCTTTTCTAGCGGAAAAGAGACCCAGTACTTC.

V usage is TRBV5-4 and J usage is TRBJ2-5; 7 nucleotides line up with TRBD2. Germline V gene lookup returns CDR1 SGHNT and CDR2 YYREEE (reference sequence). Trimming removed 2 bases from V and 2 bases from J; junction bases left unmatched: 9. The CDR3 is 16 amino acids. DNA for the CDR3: TGTGCCAGCAGCTTAAATCCTGGGGGGGTACAAGAGACCCAGTACTTC. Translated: CASSLNPGGVQETQYF.

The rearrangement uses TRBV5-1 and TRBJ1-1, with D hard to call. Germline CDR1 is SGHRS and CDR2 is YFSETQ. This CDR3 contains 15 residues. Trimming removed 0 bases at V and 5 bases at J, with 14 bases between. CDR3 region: CASSLAGEGYTEAFF. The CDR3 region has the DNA TGCGCCAGCAGCTTGGCCGGGGAAGGGTATACTGAAGCTTTCTTT.

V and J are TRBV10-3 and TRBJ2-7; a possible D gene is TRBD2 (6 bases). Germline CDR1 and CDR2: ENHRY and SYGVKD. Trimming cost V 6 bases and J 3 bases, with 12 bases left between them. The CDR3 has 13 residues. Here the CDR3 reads CAISQGLLYEQYF. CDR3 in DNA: TGTGCCATCAGCCAGGGACTTCTCTACGAGCAGTACTTC.

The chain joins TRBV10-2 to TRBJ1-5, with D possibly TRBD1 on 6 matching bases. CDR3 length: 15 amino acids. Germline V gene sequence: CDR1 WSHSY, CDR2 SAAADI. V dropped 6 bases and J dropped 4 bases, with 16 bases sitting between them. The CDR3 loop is CASRGNRVGNQPQHF. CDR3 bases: TGCGCCAGCAGGGGGAACAGGGTAGGGAATCAGCCCCAGCATTTT.

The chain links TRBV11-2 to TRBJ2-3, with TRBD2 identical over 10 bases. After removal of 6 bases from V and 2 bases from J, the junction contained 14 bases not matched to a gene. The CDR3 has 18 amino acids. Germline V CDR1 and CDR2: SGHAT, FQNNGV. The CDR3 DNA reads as TGTGCCAGCAGACCGGGGCGGGCTAGCGGGGGCTTCACAGATACGCAGTATTTT. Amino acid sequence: CASRPGRASGGFTDTQYF.

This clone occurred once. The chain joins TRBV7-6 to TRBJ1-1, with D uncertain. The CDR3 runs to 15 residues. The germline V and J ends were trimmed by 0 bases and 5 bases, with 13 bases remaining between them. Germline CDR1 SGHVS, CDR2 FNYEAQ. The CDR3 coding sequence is TGTGCCAGCAGCTTAGCCGGTGGGGATCCGACTGAAGCTTTCTTT. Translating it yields CASSLAGGDPTEAFF.

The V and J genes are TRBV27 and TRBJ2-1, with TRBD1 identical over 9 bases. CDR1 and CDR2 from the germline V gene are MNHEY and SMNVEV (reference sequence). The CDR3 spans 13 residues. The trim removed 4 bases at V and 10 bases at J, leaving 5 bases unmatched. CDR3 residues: CASSYRGQAEQFF. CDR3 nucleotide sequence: TGTGCCAGCAGTTACAGGGGGCAGGCCGAGCAGTTCTTC.

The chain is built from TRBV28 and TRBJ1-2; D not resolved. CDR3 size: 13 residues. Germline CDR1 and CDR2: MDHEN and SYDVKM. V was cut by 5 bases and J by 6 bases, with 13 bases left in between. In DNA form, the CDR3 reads TGTGCCAGCAGTCGGCCAAGGAGCAATGGCTACACCTTC. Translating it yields CASSRPRSNGYTF.

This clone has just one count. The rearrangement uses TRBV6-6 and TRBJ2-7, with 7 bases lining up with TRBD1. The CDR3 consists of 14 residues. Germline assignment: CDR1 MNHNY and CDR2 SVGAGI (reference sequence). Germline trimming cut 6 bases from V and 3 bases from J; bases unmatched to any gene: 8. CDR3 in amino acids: CASSPTGVRYEQYF. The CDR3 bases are TGTGCCAGCAGCCCCACAGGGGTTCGCTACGAGCAGTACTTC.

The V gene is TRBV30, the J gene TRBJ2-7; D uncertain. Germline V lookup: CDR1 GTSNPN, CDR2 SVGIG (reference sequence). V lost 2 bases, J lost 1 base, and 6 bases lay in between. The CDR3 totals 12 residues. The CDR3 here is CAWSFLSYEQYF. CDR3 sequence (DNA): TGTGCCTGGAGTTTCCTTTCCTACGAGCAGTACTTC.

CDR3 sequence (DNA): TGTGCCAGCAGTCGAGGGGACGGGGGATACACCGGGGAGCTGTTTTTT. Translated: CASSRGDGGYTGELFF. The chain joins TRBV7-3 to TRBJ2-2; D may be TRBD2 (6 bases). The CDR3 is made up of 16 amino acids. With 6 bases removed from V and 3 bases from J, the gap between germline ends came to 17 bases. From germline, CDR1 is SGHTA and CDR2 FQGTGA.

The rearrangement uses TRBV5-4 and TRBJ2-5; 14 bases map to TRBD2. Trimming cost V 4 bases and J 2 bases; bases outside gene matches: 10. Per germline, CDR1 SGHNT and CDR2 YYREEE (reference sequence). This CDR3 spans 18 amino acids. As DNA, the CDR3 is TGTGCCAGCAGCGTCGGGACTAGCGGGGGACCACTGCAAGAGACCCAGTACTTC. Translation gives CASSVGTSGGPLQETQYF.

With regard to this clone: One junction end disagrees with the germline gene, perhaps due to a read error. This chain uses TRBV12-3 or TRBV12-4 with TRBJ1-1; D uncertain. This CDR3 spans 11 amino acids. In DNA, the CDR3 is TGTGCCAGCAGCCGAGGGAGAGAACAGAGATTT. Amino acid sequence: CASSRGREQRF.

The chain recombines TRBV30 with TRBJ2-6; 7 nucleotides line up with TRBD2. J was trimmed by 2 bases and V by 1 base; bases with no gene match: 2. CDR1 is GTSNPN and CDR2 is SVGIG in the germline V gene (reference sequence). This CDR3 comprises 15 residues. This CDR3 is CAWSELAAGANVLTF. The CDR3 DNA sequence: TGTGCCTGGAGTGAGCTAGCGGCTGGGGCCAACGTCCTGACTTTC. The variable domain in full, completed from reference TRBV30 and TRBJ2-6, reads SQTIHQWPATLVQPVGSPLSLECTVEGTSNPNLYWYRQAAGRGLQLLFYSVGIGQISSEVPQNLSASRPQDRQFILSSKKLLLSDSGFYLCAWSELAAGANVLTFGAGSRLTVL.

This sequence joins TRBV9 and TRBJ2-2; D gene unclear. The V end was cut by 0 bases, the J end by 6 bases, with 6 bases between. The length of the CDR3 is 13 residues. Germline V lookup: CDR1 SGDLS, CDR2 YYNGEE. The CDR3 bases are TGTGCCAGCAGCGTAGTGGGTTCCGGGGAGCTGTTTTTT. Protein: CASSVVGSGELFF.

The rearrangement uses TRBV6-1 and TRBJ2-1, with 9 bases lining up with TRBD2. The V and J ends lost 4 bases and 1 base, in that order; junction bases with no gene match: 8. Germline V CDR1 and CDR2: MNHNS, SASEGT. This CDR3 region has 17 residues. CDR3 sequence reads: CASSVASGVGSYNEQFF. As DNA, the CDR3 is TGTGCCAGCAGTGTGGCTAGCGGGGTGGGGTCCTACAATGAGCAGTTCTTC.

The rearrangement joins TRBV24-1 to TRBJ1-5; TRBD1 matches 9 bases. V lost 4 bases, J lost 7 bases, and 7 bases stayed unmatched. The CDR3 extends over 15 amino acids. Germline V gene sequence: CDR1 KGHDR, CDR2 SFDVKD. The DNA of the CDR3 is TGTGCCACCAGTGAAAAGACAGGGGGAAGGCAGCCCCAGCATTTT. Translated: CATSEKTGGRQPQHF.

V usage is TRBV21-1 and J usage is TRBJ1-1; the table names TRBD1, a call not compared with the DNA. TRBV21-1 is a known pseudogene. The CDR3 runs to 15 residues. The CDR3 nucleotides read TGTGCCAGCAGCAAACCCCGGACAGGGGGTACTGAAGCTTTCTTT. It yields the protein CASSKPRTGGTEAFF.